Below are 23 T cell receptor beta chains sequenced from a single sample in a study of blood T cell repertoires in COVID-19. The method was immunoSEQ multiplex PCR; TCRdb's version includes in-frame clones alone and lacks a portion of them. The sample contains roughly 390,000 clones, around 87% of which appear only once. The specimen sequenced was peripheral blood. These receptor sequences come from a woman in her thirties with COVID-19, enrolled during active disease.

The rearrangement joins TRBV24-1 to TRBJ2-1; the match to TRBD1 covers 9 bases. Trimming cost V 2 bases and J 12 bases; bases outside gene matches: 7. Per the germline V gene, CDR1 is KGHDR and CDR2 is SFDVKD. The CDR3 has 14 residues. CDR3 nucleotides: TGTGCCACCAGTGATTCAAACAGGGGGCGAAGGCAGTTCTTC. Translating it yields CATSDSNRGRRQFF.

CDR3 nucleotides: TGTGCCAGCAGTTCAAGGGACAGGGTTGATTCACCCCTCCACTTT. This gives the protein CASSSRDRVDSPLHF. The chain is built from TRBV28 and TRBJ1-6, with TRBD1 identical over 9 bases. Germline V gene lookup returns CDR1 MDHEN and CDR2 SYDVKM. This CDR3 is built from 15 residues. With 4 bases clipped from V and 8 bases from J, the junction kept 6 bases outside the gene matches.

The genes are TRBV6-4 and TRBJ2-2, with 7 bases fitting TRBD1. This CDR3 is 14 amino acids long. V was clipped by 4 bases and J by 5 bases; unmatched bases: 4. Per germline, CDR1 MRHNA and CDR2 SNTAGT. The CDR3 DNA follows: TGTGCCAGCAGTGCGACAGGGAGTACCGGGGAGCTGTTTTTT. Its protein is CASSATGSTGELFF.

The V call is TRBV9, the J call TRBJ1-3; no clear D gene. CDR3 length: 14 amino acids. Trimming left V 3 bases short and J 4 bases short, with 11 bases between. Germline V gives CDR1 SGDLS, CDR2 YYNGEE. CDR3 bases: TGTGCCAGCAGCGCCCGCCACCAGGGAAACACCATATATTTT. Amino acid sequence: CASSARHQGNTIYF.

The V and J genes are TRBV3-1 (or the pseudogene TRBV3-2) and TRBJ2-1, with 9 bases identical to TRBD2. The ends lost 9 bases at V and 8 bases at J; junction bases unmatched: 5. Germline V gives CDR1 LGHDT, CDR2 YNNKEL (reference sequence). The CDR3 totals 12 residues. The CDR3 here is CASSGRFDEQFF. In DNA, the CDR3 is TGTGCCAGTAGCGGGAGATTCGATGAGCAGTTCTTC.

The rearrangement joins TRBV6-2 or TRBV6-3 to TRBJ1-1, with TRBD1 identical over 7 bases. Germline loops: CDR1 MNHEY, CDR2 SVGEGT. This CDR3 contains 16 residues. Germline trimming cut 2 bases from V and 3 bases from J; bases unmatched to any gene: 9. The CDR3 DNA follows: TGTGCCAGCAGTTACAGGGGGCTCATGATGGACACTGAAGCTTTCTTT. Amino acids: CASSYRGLMMDTEAFF.

CDR3 sequence reads: CASSVASGTVSEQYF. The CDR3 nucleotides are TGTGCCAGCAGCGTAGCTAGTGGGACTGTGAGCGAGCAGTACTTC. This chain connects TRBV9 to TRBJ2-7; the D gene is possibly TRBD2 (6 bases). Trimming stripped 0 bases from V and 6 bases from J, with 16 bases between. Looked up from germline, CDR1 is SGDLS and CDR2 is YYNGEE. The CDR3 totals 15 residues.

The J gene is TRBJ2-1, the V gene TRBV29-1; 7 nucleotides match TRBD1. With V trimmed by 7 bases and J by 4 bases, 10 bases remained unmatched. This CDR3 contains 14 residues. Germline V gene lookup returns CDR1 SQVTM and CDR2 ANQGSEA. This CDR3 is CSGWGTAFYNEQFF. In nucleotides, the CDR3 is TGCAGCGGGTGGGGGACAGCTTTTTACAATGAGCAGTTCTTC.

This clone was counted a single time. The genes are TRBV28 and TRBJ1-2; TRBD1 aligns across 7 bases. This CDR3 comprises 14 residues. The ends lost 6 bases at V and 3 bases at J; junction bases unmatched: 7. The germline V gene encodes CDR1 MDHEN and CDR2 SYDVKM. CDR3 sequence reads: CASRVTQGHYGYTF. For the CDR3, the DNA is TGTGCCAGCAGAGTTACACAGGGGCACTATGGCTACACCTTC.

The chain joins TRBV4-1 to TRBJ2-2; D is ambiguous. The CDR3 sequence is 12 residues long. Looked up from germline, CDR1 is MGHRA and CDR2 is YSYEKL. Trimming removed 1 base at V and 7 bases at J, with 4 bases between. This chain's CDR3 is CASSQVGGELFF. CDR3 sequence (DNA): TGCGCCAGCAGCCAAGTCGGCGGGGAGCTGTTTTTT.

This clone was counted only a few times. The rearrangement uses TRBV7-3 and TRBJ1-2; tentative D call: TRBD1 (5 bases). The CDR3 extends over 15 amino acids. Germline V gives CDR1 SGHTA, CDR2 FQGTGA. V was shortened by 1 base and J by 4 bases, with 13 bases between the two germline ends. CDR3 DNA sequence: TGTGCCAGCAGCTTAATACCGACAGCTCGCTATGGCTACACCTTC. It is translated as CASSLIPTARYGYTF.

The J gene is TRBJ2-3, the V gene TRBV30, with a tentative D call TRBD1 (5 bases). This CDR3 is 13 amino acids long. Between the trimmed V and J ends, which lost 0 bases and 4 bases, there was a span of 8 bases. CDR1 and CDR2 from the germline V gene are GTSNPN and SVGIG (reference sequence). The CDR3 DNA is TGTGCCTGGAGTGTTGACAGACCAGATACGCAGTATTTT. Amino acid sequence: CAWSVDRPDTQYF.

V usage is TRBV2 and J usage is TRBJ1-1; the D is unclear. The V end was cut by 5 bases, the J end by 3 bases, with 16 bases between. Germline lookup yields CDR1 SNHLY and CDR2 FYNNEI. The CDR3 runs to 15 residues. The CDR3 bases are TGTGCCAGCAGTTTCCCTTACCGGGAGTACACTGAAGCTTTCTTT. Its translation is CASSFPYREYTEAFF.

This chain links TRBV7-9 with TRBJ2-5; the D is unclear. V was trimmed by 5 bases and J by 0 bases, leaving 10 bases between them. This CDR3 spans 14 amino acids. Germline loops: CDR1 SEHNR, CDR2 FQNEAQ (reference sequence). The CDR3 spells CASSPDTNQETQYF. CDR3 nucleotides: TGTGCCAGCAGCCCCGACACCAACCAAGAGACCCAGTACTTC. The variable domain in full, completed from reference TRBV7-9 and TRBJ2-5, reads DTGVSQNPRHKITKRGQNVTFRCDPISEHNRLYWYRQTLGQGPEFLTYFQNEAQLEKSRLLSDRFSAERPKGSFSTLEIQRTEQGDSAMYLCASSPDTNQETQYFGPGTRLLVL.

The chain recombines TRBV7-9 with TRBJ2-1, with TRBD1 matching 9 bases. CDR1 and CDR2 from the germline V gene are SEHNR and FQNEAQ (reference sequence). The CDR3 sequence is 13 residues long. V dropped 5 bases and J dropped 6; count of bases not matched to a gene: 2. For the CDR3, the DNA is TGTGCCAGCAGCCGGACAGGGGCCAATGAGCAGTTCTTC. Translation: CASSRTGANEQFF.

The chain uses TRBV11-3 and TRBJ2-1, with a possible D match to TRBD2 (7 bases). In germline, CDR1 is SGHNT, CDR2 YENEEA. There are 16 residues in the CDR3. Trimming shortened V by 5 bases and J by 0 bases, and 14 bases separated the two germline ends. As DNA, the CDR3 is TGTGCCAGCAGCCCCCTAGGGGGGGACTCCTACAATGAGCAGTTCTTC. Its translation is CASSPLGGDSYNEQFF.

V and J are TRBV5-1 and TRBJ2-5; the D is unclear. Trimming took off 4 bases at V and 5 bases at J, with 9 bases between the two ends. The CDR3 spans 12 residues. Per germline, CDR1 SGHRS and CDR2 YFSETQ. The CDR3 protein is CASSPGRETQYF. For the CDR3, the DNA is TGCGCCAGCAGCCCGGGTAGGGAGACCCAGTACTTC.

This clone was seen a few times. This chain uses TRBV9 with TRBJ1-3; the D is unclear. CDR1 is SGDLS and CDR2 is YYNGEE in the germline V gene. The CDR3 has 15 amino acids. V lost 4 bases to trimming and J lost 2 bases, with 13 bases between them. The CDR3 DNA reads TGTGCCAGCAGCAGAGGCGGAGGAGCTGGAAACACCATATATTTT. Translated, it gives CASSRGGGAGNTIYF. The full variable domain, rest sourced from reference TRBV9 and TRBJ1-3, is DSGVTQTPKHLITATGQRVTLRCSPRSGDLSVYWYQQSLDQGLQFLIQYYNGEERAKGNILERFSAQQFPDLHSELNLSSLELGDSALYFCASSRGGGAGNTIYFGEGSWLTVV.

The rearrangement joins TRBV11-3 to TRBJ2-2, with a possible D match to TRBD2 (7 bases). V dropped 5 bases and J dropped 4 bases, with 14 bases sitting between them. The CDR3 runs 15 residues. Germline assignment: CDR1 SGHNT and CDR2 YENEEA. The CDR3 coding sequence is TGTGCCAGCAGCCCCTGGGCGGGGGCCACCGGGGAGCTGTTTTTT. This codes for CASSPWAGATGELFF.

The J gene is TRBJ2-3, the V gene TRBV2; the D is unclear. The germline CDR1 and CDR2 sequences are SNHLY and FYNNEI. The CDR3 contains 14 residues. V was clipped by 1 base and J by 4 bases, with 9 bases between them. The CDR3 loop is CASSEGQVADTQYF. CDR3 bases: TGTGCCAGCAGTGAAGGGCAGGTGGCAGATACGCAGTATTTT.

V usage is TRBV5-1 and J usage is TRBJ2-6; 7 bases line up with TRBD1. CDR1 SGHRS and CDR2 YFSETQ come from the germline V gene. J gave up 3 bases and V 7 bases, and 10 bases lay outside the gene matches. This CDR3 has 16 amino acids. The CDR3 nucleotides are TGCGCCAGCGAAGGATCGCAGGGGGATGGGGCCAACGTCCTGACTTTC. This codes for CASEGSQGDGANVLTF.

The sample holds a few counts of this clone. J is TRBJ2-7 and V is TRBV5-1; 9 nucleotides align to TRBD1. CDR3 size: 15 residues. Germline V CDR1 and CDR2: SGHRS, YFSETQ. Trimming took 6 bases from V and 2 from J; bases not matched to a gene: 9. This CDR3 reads CASTERGQGPYEQYF. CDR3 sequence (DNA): TGCGCCAGCACCGAGAGGGGACAGGGCCCCTACGAGCAGTACTTC.

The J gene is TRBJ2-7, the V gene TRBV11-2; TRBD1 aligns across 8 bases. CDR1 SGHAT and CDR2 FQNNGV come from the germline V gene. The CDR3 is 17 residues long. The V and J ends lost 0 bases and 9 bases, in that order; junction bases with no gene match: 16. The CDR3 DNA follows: TGTGCCAGCAGCTTAGATTGGCGGGACAGGTACGATTCTAGGCAGTACTTC. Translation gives CASSLDWRDRYDSRQYF. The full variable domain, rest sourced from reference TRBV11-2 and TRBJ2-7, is EAGVAQSPRYKIIEKRQSVAFWCNPISGHATLYWYQQILGQGPKLLIQFQNNGVVDDSQLPKDRFSAERLKGVDSTLKIQPAKLEDSAVYLCASSLDWRDRYDSRQYFGPGTRLTVT.